This T cell receptor beta chain comes out of a study of cytotoxic CD8 clonotypes in ibrutinib-treated CLL. Study at large: Sequencing produced an average of approximately 230,000 productive templates and under 95,000 productive rearrangements per sample. Notes on the study in general: Relative to age-matched healthy donors, clonality at baseline was higher, and it tracked circulating CD8+ T-cell counts.

Deep sequencing aimed at 1 in 200,000 to 1 in 1 million T cells' resolution. Sequenced by immunoSEQ multiplex PCR; TCRdb stores in-frame clones only, minus some. The sample has about 330,000 clones; roughly 71% are singletons. Trimming took off 3 bases at V and 8 bases at J, with 11 bases between the two ends. The CDR3 runs to 13 residues. The germline V gene has CDR1 MDHEN and CDR2 SYDVKM. Notes on this clone: Its antigen is unknown.

The TCR was taken from a human donor with chronic lymphocytic leukemia. Material: PBMCs, obtained after 36 months of ibrutinib treatment. V gene TRBV28 combines with J gene TRBJ2-1, with a weak D call TRBD1 (5 bases). The CDR3 is CASSFRGGDEQFF. DNA for the CDR3: TGTGCCAGCAGTTTTAGGGGTGGAGATGAGCAGTTCTTC.